This T cell receptor beta chain stems from a study of shared clonotypes between healthy human individuals. Using immunoSEQ multiplex PCR, the repertoire was profiled, and TCRdb retains in-frame clones only, with some absent. The sample contains a few million clones, over 90% of which appear only once. As regards this clone: This CDR3 is also generated by other DNA sequences in the sample.

Adult Caucasians living in Nashville, Tennessee made up all of the donors. Germline CDR1 and CDR2: KGHSH and LQKENI. The ends were cut back, 6 bases at V and 0 bases at J, with 12 bases in the middle. The CDR3 runs 14 residues. Sequenced input: naive CD4+ T cells from PBMCs. The subset: CD45RA+ positively selected. The chain recombines TRBV18 with TRBJ2-7, with a tentative D call TRBD1 (6 bases). The sequence came from a man between 18 and 29 years old in good health. Some clones in this sample may be carry-over from other donors' samples. CDR3 DNA: TGTGCCAGCTCTCCGGACAGAAACTCCTACGAGCAGTACTTC. Translated: CASSPDRNSYEQYF.